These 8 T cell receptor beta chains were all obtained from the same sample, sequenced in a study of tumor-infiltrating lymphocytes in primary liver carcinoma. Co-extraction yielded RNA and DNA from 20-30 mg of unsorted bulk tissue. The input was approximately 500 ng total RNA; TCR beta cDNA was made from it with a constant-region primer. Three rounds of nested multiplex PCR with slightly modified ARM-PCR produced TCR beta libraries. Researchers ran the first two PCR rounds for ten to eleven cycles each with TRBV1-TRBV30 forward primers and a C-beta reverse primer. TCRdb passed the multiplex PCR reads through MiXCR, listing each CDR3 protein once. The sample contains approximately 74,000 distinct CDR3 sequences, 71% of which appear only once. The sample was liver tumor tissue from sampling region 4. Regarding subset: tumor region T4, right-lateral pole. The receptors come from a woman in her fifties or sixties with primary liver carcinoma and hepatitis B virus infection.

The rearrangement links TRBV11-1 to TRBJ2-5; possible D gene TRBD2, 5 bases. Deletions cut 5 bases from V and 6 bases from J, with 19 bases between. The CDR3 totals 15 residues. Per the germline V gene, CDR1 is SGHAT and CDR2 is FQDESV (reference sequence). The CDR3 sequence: CASSPGTEGRKTQYF. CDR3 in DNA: TGTGCCAGCAGCCCCGGAACAGAGGGCCGTAAGACCCAGTACTTC.

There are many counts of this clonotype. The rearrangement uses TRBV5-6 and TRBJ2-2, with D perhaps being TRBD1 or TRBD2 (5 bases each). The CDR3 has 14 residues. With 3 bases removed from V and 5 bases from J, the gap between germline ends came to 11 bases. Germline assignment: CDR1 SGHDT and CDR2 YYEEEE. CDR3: CASSSGTGTGELFF. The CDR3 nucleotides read TGTGCCAGCAGCTCAGGGACGGGGACCGGGGAGCTGTTTTTT.

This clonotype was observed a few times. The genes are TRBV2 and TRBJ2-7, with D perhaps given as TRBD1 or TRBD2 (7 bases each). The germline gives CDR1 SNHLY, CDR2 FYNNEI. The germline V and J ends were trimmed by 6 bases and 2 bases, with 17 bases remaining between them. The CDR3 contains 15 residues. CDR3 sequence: CASRRGSGGTYEQYF. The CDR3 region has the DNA TGTGCCAGCAGGCGGGGGTCAGGGGGGACCTACGAGCAGTACTTC.

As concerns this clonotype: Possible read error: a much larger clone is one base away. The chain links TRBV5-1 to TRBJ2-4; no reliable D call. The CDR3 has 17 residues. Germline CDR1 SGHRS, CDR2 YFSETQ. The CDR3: CASSLSTSDAAINIQYF. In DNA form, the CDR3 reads TGCGCCAGCAGCTTATCTACAAGTGATGCGGCCATAAACATTCAGTACTTC.

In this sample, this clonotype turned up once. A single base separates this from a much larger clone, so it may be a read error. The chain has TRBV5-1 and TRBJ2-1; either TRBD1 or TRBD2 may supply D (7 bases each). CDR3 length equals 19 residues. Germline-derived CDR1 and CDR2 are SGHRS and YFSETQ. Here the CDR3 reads CACSLVSSGTPGGYNEQFF. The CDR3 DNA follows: TGCGCCTGCAGCTTGGTATCTAGCGGAACCCCAGGGGGGTACAATGAGCAGTTCTTC.

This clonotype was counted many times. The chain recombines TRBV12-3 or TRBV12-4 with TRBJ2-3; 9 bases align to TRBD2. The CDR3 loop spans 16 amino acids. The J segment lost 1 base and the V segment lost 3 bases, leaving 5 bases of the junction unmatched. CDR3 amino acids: CASSLGAGGGTDTQYF. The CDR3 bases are TGTGCCAGCAGTTTGGGAGCGGGAGGTGGCACAGATACGCAGTATTTT.

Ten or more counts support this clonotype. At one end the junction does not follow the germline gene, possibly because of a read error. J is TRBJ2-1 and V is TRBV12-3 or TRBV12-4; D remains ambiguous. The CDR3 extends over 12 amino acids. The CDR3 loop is CASAYGYNERFF. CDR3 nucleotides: TGTGCCAGCGCCTATGGATACAATGAGCGGTTCTTC.

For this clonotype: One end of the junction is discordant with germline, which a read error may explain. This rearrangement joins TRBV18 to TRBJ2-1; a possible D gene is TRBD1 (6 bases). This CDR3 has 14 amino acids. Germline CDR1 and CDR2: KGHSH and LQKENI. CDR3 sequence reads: CTSSPTDSYNEQFF. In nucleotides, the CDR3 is TGTACCAGCTCACCCACGGACAGTTACAATGAGCAGTTCTTC. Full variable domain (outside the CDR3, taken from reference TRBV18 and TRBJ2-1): NAGVMQNPRHLVRRRGQEARLRCSPMKGHSHVYWYRQLPEEGLKFMVYLQKENIIDESGMPKERFSAEFPKEGPSILRIQQVVRGDSAAYFCTSSPTDSYNEQFFGPGTRLTVL.